A selection of T cell receptor beta chains follows, all from one sample in a study of technical replicates of blood from a few donors. Sequenced by immunoSEQ multiplex PCR; TCRdb stores in-frame clones only, minus some. The sample lists 75,000 to 100,000 clones, around 94% occurring once. What was sequenced was T cells isolated from PBMCs. The receptors here all came from a human donor in good health. Each CDR3 is given with its conserved first and last residue. Fields, in order: V gene, D gene, J gene, clone size, CDR3 protein, CDR3 DNA. The D gene is left open where the match is weak. Size is omitted from some rows. Given values are once, few, many or a class for expanded clones.

v_gene: TRBV7-9; d_gene: NA; j_gene: TRBJ1-2; abundance: NA; CDR3aa: CASSLEGLGDTF; CDR3nt: TGTGCCAGCAGCTTAGAGGGCCTCGGGGACACCTTC
v_gene: TRBV5-1; d_gene: TRBD1; j_gene: TRBJ2-7; abundance: once; CDR3aa: CASGFWTGGGEQYF; CDR3nt: TGCGCCAGCGGATTCTGGACAGGGGGAGGCGAGCAGTACTTC
v_gene: TRBV4-2; d_gene: NA; j_gene: TRBJ1-1; abundance: NA; CDR3aa: CASSHPSREGRTEAFF; CDR3nt: TGTGCCAGCAGCCACCCGAGCAGGGAGGGTAGAACTGAAGCTTTCTTT
v_gene: TRBV7-8; d_gene: TRBD2; j_gene: TRBJ2-2; abundance: NA; CDR3aa: CASSLGGGDVPGELFF; CDR3nt: TGTGCCAGCAGCTTAGGGGGAGGGGATGTACCTGGGGAGCTGTTTTTT
v_gene: TRBV5-4; d_gene: TRBD2; j_gene: TRBJ2-3; abundance: NA; CDR3aa: CASSDGTSGTDTQYF; CDR3nt: TGTGCCAGCAGCGACGGGACTAGCGGCACAGATACGCAGTATTTT
v_gene: TRBV30; d_gene: TRBD2; j_gene: TRBJ2-1; abundance: NA; CDR3aa: CAHRPGTSFYNEQFF; CDR3nt: TGTGCCCACCGACCCGGGACTAGCTTCTACAATGAGCAGTTCTTC
v_gene: TRBV9; d_gene: TRBD1; j_gene: TRBJ1-1; abundance: NA; CDR3aa: CASSPSLDAGGIWTEAFF; CDR3nt: TGTGCCAGCAGCCCTAGCCTAGATGCAGGGGGCATTTGGACTGAAGCTTTCTTT
v_gene: TRBV28; d_gene: NA; j_gene: TRBJ2-7; abundance: NA; CDR3aa: CASSPNYEQYF; CDR3nt: TGTGCCAGCAGCCCAAACTACGAGCAGTACTTC
v_gene: TRBV11-2; d_gene: TRBD1; j_gene: TRBJ1-2; abundance: NA; CDR3aa: CASSFQGDGYTF; CDR3nt: TGTGCCAGCAGCTTTCAGGGGGATGGCTACACCTTC
v_gene: TRBV27; d_gene: NA; j_gene: TRBJ1-1; abundance: NA; CDR3aa: CASSFGGSSNTEAFF; CDR3nt: TGTGCCAGCAGTTTTGGTGGTAGTTCAAACACTGAAGCTTTCTTT
v_gene: TRBV7-9; d_gene: NA; j_gene: TRBJ2-7; abundance: NA; CDR3aa: CASSSSSSSYEQYF; CDR3nt: TGTGCCAGCAGCTCTTCATCGAGCTCCTACGAGCAGTACTTC
v_gene: TRBV19; d_gene: TRBD2; j_gene: TRBJ2-3; abundance: NA; CDR3aa: CASKLAGTDTQYF; CDR3nt: TGTGCCAGTAAACTAGCGGGCACAGATACGCAGTATTTT
v_gene: TRBV6-5; d_gene: TRBD1; j_gene: TRBJ1-2; abundance: NA; CDR3aa: CASSLKQGLDYGYTF; CDR3nt: TGTGCCAGCAGTTTAAAACAGGGGTTGGACTATGGCTACACCTTC
v_gene: TRBV29-1; d_gene: TRBD1; j_gene: TRBJ1-1; abundance: NA; CDR3aa: CSVEVTGGYYTEAFF; CDR3nt: TGCAGCGTTGAAGTCACAGGGGGTTACTACACTGAAGCTTTCTTT
v_gene: TRBV7-9; d_gene: TRBD1; j_gene: TRBJ1-5; abundance: NA; CDR3aa: CASSSTGGGQPQHF; CDR3nt: TGTGCCAGCAGCTCCACAGGGGGCGGACAGCCCCAGCATTTT
v_gene: TRBV12-5; d_gene: NA; j_gene: TRBJ2-6; abundance: NA; CDR3aa: CASGSTARGLAGANVLTF; CDR3nt: TGTGCTAGTGGATCCACGGCCAGGGGTCTAGCTGGGGCCAACGTCCTGACTTTC
v_gene: TRBV4-1; d_gene: TRBD1; j_gene: TRBJ1-3; abundance: NA; CDR3aa: CASSQTGLTTIYF; CDR3nt: TGCGCCAGCAGCCAGACAGGGTTGACGACCATATATTTT
v_gene: TRBV27; d_gene: NA; j_gene: TRBJ1-5; abundance: once; CDR3aa: CASSFNSGNQPQHF; CDR3nt: TGTGCCAGCAGTTTCAACTCGGGCAATCAGCCCCAGCATTTT
v_gene: TRBV5-4; d_gene: NA; j_gene: TRBJ2-1; abundance: NA; CDR3aa: CASNPEGGVYNEQFF; CDR3nt: TGTGCCAGCAACCCCGAAGGCGGGGTATACAATGAGCAGTTCTTC
v_gene: TRBV6-6; d_gene: NA; j_gene: TRBJ2-7; abundance: NA; CDR3aa: CASSYPAGEVNEQYF; CDR3nt: TGTGCCAGCAGTTACCCCGCGGGTGAAGTCAACGAGCAGTACTTC
v_gene: TRBV10-3; d_gene: TRBD1; j_gene: TRBJ1-1; abundance: NA; CDR3aa: CAISESEGALALLTEAFF; CDR3nt: TGTGCCATCAGTGAGTCTGAGGGGGCGCTTGCGTTATTGACTGAAGCTTTCTTT
v_gene: TRBV7-9; d_gene: NA; j_gene: TRBJ1-2; abundance: once; CDR3aa: CASSLAGDGYTF; CDR3nt: TGTGCCAGCAGCTTAGCCGGGGATGGCTACACCTTC
v_gene: TRBV5-1; d_gene: TRBD2; j_gene: TRBJ2-7; abundance: NA; CDR3aa: CASSSSGGPDRYSYEQYF; CDR3nt: TGCGCCAGCAGCTCTAGCGGGGGGCCCGACCGATACTCCTACGAGCAGTACTTC
v_gene: TRBV7-9; d_gene: TRBD2; j_gene: TRBJ2-7; abundance: NA; CDR3aa: CASSPERGGVMYEQYF; CDR3nt: TGTGCCAGCAGCCCCGAACGGGGGGGCGTGATGTACGAGCAGTACTTC
v_gene: TRBV11-3; d_gene: NA; j_gene: TRBJ1-4; abundance: NA; CDR3aa: CASLRYSYEKLFF; CDR3nt: TGTGCCAGCCTCCGGTATAGTTACGAAAAACTGTTTTTT
v_gene: TRBV27; d_gene: NA; j_gene: TRBJ1-5; abundance: NA; CDR3aa: CASSSTAVQPQHF; CDR3nt: TGTGCCAGCAGTTCGACCGCGGTTCAGCCCCAGCATTTT
v_gene: TRBV30; d_gene: TRBD1; j_gene: TRBJ2-7; abundance: NA; CDR3aa: CAWSPGQGSSYEQYF; CDR3nt: TGTGCCTGGAGTCCGGGACAGGGCAGCTCCTACGAGCAGTACTTC
v_gene: TRBV4-1; d_gene: NA; j_gene: TRBJ2-3; abundance: NA; CDR3aa: CASSQRTADTQYF; CDR3nt: TGCGCCAGCAGCCAAAGGACAGCTGATACGCAGTATTTT
v_gene: TRBV5-1; d_gene: NA; j_gene: TRBJ1-6; abundance: NA; CDR3aa: CASSLELSYNSPLHF; CDR3nt: TGCGCCAGCAGCTTGGAACTCTCCTATAATTCACCCCTCCACTTT
v_gene: TRBV10-2; d_gene: NA; j_gene: TRBJ2-7; abundance: NA; CDR3aa: CASSGDTSYEQYF; CDR3nt: TGCGCCAGCAGTGGGGACACCTCCTACGAGCAGTACTTC
v_gene: TRBV28; d_gene: NA; j_gene: TRBJ1-1; abundance: NA; CDR3aa: CASSPTGYGFYNTEAFF; CDR3nt: TGTGCCAGCAGCCCAACAGGGTACGGGTTTTACAACACTGAAGCTTTCTTT
v_gene: TRBV6-1; d_gene: NA; j_gene: TRBJ2-7; abundance: NA; CDR3aa: CASILDRRILYEQYF; CDR3nt: TGTGCCAGCATCCTAGACAGGCGGATACTTTACGAGCAGTACTTC
v_gene: TRBV6-4; d_gene: TRBD1; j_gene: TRBJ2-7; abundance: NA; CDR3aa: CASSGDRGGYF; CDR3nt: TGTGCCAGCAGTGGGGACAGGGGAGGATACTTC
v_gene: TRBV18; d_gene: TRBD1; j_gene: TRBJ1-3; abundance: NA; CDR3aa: CASSSPRTGGNTIYF; CDR3nt: TGTGCCAGCTCATCTCCTCGGACAGGGGGAAACACCATATATTTT
v_gene: TRBV6-5; d_gene: NA; j_gene: TRBJ1-1; abundance: NA; CDR3aa: CASSRGTVGGSEAFF; CDR3nt: TGTGCCAGCAGTCGTGGGACGGTTGGGGGCTCTGAAGCTTTCTTT
v_gene: TRBV12-5; d_gene: NA; j_gene: TRBJ2-7; abundance: once; CDR3aa: CASGSGENDRFPSYEQYF; CDR3nt: TGTGCTAGTGGTTCTGGTGAAAACGACAGGTTTCCCTCCTACGAGCAGTACTTC
v_gene: TRBV4-1; d_gene: TRBD1; j_gene: TRBJ2-2; abundance: NA; CDR3aa: CASSQAGPGGSAGELFF; CDR3nt: TGCGCCAGCAGCCAAGCTGGTCCAGGGGGCAGCGCCGGGGAGCTGTTTTTT
v_gene: TRBV13; d_gene: NA; j_gene: TRBJ2-7; abundance: NA; CDR3aa: CASSLQGSEQYF; CDR3nt: TGTGCCAGCAGCCTGCAGGGTAGCGAGCAGTACTTC
v_gene: TRBV10-3; d_gene: TRBD1; j_gene: TRBJ1-2; abundance: NA; CDR3aa: CAITRQGELNYGYTF; CDR3nt: TGTGCCATTACGAGACAGGGAGAACTTAACTATGGCTACACCTTC
v_gene: TRBV6-5; d_gene: TRBD1; j_gene: TRBJ2-7; abundance: NA; CDR3aa: CASARGHAYEQYF; CDR3nt: TGTGCCAGCGCCAGGGGGCATGCCTACGAGCAGTACTTC
v_gene: TRBV5-1; d_gene: TRBD2; j_gene: TRBJ2-2; abundance: NA; CDR3aa: CASSVTTPLAGRNTGELFF; CDR3nt: TGCGCCAGCAGCGTAACCACACCGCTAGCGGGAAGGAACACCGGGGAGCTGTTTTTT
v_gene: TRBV5-4; d_gene: TRBD2; j_gene: TRBJ2-5; abundance: NA; CDR3aa: CASSSKAGAAETQYF; CDR3nt: TGTGCCAGCAGCTCAAAAGCGGGGGCCGCGGAGACCCAGTACTTC
v_gene: TRBV16; d_gene: NA; j_gene: TRBJ2-3; abundance: NA; CDR3aa: CASGRVTSDTQYF; CDR3nt: TGTGCCAGCGGCAGGGTGACCTCAGATACGCAGTATTTT
v_gene: TRBV30; d_gene: NA; j_gene: TRBJ2-3; abundance: once; CDR3aa: CAWSWGQDTQYF; CDR3nt: TGTGCCTGGAGCTGGGGGCAAGATACGCAGTATTTT
v_gene: TRBV6-1; d_gene: TRBD1; j_gene: TRBJ2-7; abundance: NA; CDR3aa: CASSALNPGQGKHEQYF; CDR3nt: TGTGCCAGCAGTGCCCTAAATCCGGGACAGGGTAAACACGAGCAGTACTTC
v_gene: TRBV28; d_gene: TRBD1; j_gene: TRBJ2-7; abundance: once; CDR3aa: CASGRTGVTYEQYF; CDR3nt: TGTGCCAGCGGGAGGACAGGGGTAACCTACGAGCAGTACTTC
v_gene: TRBV5-1; d_gene: TRBD1; j_gene: TRBJ1-2; abundance: NA; CDR3aa: CASSPEPGQGAHGYTF; CDR3nt: TGCGCCAGCAGCCCAGAGCCTGGACAGGGGGCGCATGGCTACACCTTC
v_gene: TRBV7-9; d_gene: NA; j_gene: TRBJ1-2; abundance: NA; CDR3aa: CASTSYRDGYTF; CDR3nt: TGTGCCAGCACGTCCTACAGGGATGGCTACACCTTC
v_gene: TRBV28; d_gene: NA; j_gene: TRBJ2-2; abundance: once; CDR3aa: CASSSRDMVGELFF; CDR3nt: TGTGCCAGCAGCTCCAGGGATATGGTCGGGGAGCTGTTTTTT
v_gene: TRBV11-2; d_gene: NA; j_gene: TRBJ2-7; abundance: NA; CDR3aa: CASSLDLLGRGTFKDEQYF; CDR3nt: TGTGCCAGCAGCTTAGATCTCCTGGGCAGGGGAACATTCAAGGACGAGCAGTACTTC
v_gene: TRBV30; d_gene: TRBD1; j_gene: TRBJ1-2; abundance: NA; CDR3aa: CAWSTGQGAYGYTF; CDR3nt: TGTGCCTGGAGCACGGGACAGGGTGCCTATGGCTACACCTTC
v_gene: TRBV7-9; d_gene: TRBD1; j_gene: TRBJ2-7; abundance: NA; CDR3aa: CASSLDRGQNEQYF; CDR3nt: TGTGCCAGCAGCTTAGACAGGGGACAAAACGAGCAGTACTTC
v_gene: TRBV28; d_gene: NA; j_gene: TRBJ2-7; abundance: NA; CDR3aa: CASSLGRWPPEQYF; CDR3nt: TGTGCCAGCAGTTTGGGCAGGTGGCCTCCCGAGCAGTACTTC
v_gene: TRBV10-3; d_gene: NA; j_gene: TRBJ1-3; abundance: NA; CDR3aa: CAISDDTYSGNTIYF; CDR3nt: TGTGCCATCAGTGACGACACTTACTCTGGAAACACCATATATTTT